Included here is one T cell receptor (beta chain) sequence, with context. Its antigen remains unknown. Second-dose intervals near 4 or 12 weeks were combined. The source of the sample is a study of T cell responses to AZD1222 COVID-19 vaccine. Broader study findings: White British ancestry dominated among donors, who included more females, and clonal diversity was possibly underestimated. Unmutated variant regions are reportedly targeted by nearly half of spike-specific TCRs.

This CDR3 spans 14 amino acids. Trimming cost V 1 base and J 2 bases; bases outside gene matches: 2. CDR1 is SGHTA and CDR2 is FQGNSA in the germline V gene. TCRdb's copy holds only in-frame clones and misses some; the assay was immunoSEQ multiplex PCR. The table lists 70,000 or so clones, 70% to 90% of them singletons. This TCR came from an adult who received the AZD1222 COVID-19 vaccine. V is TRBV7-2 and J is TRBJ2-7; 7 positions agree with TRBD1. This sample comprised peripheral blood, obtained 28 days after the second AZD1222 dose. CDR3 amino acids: CASSLGRGPYEQYF. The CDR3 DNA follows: TGTGCCAGCAGCTTAGGTAGGGGGCCCTACGAGCAGTACTTC.